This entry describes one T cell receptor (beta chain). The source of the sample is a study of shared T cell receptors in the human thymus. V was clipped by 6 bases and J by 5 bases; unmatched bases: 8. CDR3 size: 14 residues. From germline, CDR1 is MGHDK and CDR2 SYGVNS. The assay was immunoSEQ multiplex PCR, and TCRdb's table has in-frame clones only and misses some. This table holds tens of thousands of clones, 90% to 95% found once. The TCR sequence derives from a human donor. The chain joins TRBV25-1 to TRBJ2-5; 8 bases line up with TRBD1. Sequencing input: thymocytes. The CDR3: CASRRTGRVETQYF. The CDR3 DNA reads TGTGCCAGCAGGAGGACAGGGAGAGTCGAGACCCAGTACTTC.